Below, 27 T cell receptor beta chains from the same sample are listed, as sequenced in a study of blood T cell repertoires in COVID-19. Profiled with immunoSEQ multiplex PCR; TCRdb holds only in-frame clones, not every one. Found here are about 120,000 clones, approximately 87% of them singletons; the top ten hold 3% to 5%. Input material: peripheral blood. Receptor source: a man aged 55 to 70 with acute or convalescent COVID-19.

This chain uses TRBV10-3 with TRBJ2-7; 8 nucleotides match TRBD1. J lost 0 bases, V lost 5 bases, and 6 bases had no gene match. There are 15 residues in the CDR3. The germline V gene encodes CDR1 ENHRY and CDR2 SYGVKD. The CDR3 loop is CAISQGARSSYEQYF. DNA of the CDR3: TGTGCCATCAGTCAGGGGGCGAGGAGCTCCTACGAGCAGTACTTC.

This chain uses TRBV19 with TRBJ2-1; maybe TRBD2 (6 bases). CDR3 size: 15 residues. V was trimmed by 5 bases and J by 8 bases, leaving 19 bases between them. Germline V gene data show CDR1 as LNHDA and CDR2 as SQIVND (reference sequence). CDR3 nucleotides: TGTGCCAGTAGTGGGGGAGGTGTGCGGGATTATGAGCAGTTCTTC. This sequence encodes CASSGGGVRDYEQFF.

The rearrangement joins TRBV6-5 to TRBJ1-1; D gene ambiguous. V was clipped by 0 bases and J by 5 bases, with 16 bases between them. Germline CDR1 MNHEY, CDR2 SVGAGI. This CDR3 region has 16 residues. The CDR3 region is CASSYSTAGIGTEAFF. DNA of the CDR3: TGTGCCAGCAGTTACTCGACGGCGGGGATAGGGACTGAAGCTTTCTTT.

The chain couples TRBV15 to TRBJ1-2; D gene unclear. Germline V lookup: CDR1 LNHNV, CDR2 YYDKDF (reference sequence). The V and J ends lost 0 bases and 7 bases respectively, with 15 bases between them. The CDR3 covers 15 residues. The CDR3 loop reads CATSRESSGSSGYTF. The CDR3 bases are TGTGCCACCAGCAGAGAGAGTTCGGGGAGTTCTGGCTACACCTTC.

The chain carries TRBV13 and TRBJ2-1; TRBD2 matches at 9 bases. There are 15 residues in the CDR3. With 9 bases clipped from V and 9 bases from J, the junction kept 15 bases outside the gene matches. The germline V gene encodes CDR1 PRHDT and CDR2 FYEKMQ (reference sequence). For the CDR3, the DNA is TGTGCCAGTTCCACCGGGCGGGAGGGCCGAAGTGAGCAGTTCTTC. Amino acid sequence: CASSTGREGRSEQFF.

The chain joins TRBV6-5 to TRBJ1-5; D may be TRBD1 (5 bases). The length of the CDR3 is 14 residues. Trimming removed 4 bases from V and 0 bases from J, with 7 bases in between. Germline V gene lookup returns CDR1 MNHEY and CDR2 SVGAGI. DNA for the CDR3: TGTGCCAGCAGTTGGACACGTAGCAATCAGCCCCAGCATTTT. It is translated as CASSWTRSNQPQHF.

This clone has only one observation. The chain has TRBV19 and TRBJ2-2; 10 positions agree with TRBD2. Losses at the gene ends were 5 bases for V and 4 bases for J; bases not matched to a gene: 13. The CDR3 has 18 amino acids. CDR1 is LNHDA, CDR2 SQIVND, per germline (reference sequence). For the CDR3, the DNA is TGTGCCAGTAGTCTGTCACTAGCGGGAATGTCGGGCACCGGGGAGCTGTTTTTT. Encoded protein: CASSLSLAGMSGTGELFF.

This chain joins TRBV6-5 and TRBJ2-3, with TRBD1 matching 9 bases. CDR3 length equals 14 residues. From germline, CDR1 is MNHEY and CDR2 SVGAGI. V was pared by 4 bases and J by 3 bases, with 2 bases of the junction left unmatched. Written as DNA, the CDR3 is TGTGCCAGCAGTTTGGGACAGGGAACAGATACGCAGTATTTT. Translating it yields CASSLGQGTDTQYF.

The J gene is TRBJ2-1, the V gene TRBV7-2; 7 bases fit TRBD1. This CDR3 has 13 amino acids. Per germline, CDR1 SGHTA and CDR2 FQGNSA. Losses at the gene ends were 5 bases for V and 8 bases for J; bases not matched to a gene: 6. The CDR3 is CASSTDRLDEQFF. For the CDR3, the DNA is TGTGCCAGCAGCACGGACAGGTTGGATGAGCAGTTCTTC.

V and J are TRBV18 and TRBJ1-1; maybe TRBD1 (6 bases). Germline assignment: CDR1 KGHSH and CDR2 LQKENI. Trimming took 3 bases from V and 0 from J, leaving 14 bases between them. This CDR3 is 16 amino acids long. The CDR3 spells CASSPGQFPMNTEAFF. The DNA of the CDR3 is TGTGCCAGCTCACCCGGACAGTTTCCTATGAACACTGAAGCTTTCTTT.

The gene calls are TRBV5-5 and TRBJ2-1; TRBD2 aligns across 8 bases. Germline V gives CDR1 SGHKS, CDR2 YYEKEE (reference sequence). After removal of 4 bases from V and 7 bases from J, the junction contained 10 bases not matched to a gene. The CDR3 totals 15 residues. Here the CDR3 reads CASSPTGLVNNEQFF. The CDR3 nucleotides are TGTGCCAGCAGCCCCACGGGACTAGTAAATAATGAGCAGTTCTTC.

J is TRBJ1-5 and V is TRBV13, with unresolved D. Germline V gene sequence: CDR1 PRHDT, CDR2 FYEKMQ (reference sequence). This CDR3 has 14 residues. V was cut by 4 bases and J by 9 bases, with 16 bases left in between. CDR3 sequence: CASSSGREVGPQHF. In nucleotides, the CDR3 is TGTGCCAGCAGCTCCGGACGGGAGGTAGGGCCCCAGCATTTT. The full variable domain, its missing parts supplied by reference TRBV13 and TRBJ1-5, is AAGVIQSPRHLIKEKRETATLKCYPIPRHDTVYWYQQGPGQDPQFLISFYEKMQSDKGSIPDRFSAQQFSDYHSELNMSSLELGDSALYFCASSSGREVGPQHFGDGTRLSIL.

V is TRBV2 and J is TRBJ1-5; 10 nucleotides agree with TRBD1. Germline V lookup: CDR1 SNHLY, CDR2 FYNNEI. V shed 4 bases and J 4 bases; nucleotides not matched to a gene: 10. CDR3 length equals 17 residues. This CDR3 is CASSGDRGKKGNQPQHF. In DNA, the CDR3 is TGTGCCAGCAGTGGGGACAGGGGAAAAAAGGGAAATCAGCCCCAGCATTTT.

Comment on this clone: The junction and the germline gene differ at one end; a read error may be behind it. Other DNA sequences of this sample code for an identical CDR3. The chain employs TRBV7-2 and TRBJ2-7; 7 positions match TRBD2. The length of the CDR3 is 14 residues. The germline CDR1 and CDR2 sequences are SGHTA and FQGNSA. CDR3 sequence reads: CASSFPGTTNEQYF. DNA of the CDR3: TGTGCCAGCAGCTTCCCCGGGACTACCAACGAACAGTACTTC.

V is TRBV10-3 and J is TRBJ2-2, with TRBD2 matching 8 bases. Germline-derived CDR1 and CDR2 are ENHRY and SYGVKD. The CDR3 extends over 16 amino acids. V lost 6 bases to trimming and J lost 1 base; unmatched junction nucleotides: 7. The CDR3 nucleotides are TGTGCCATCAGGCAGGCTGCGGGGGGGAACACCGGGGAGCTGTTTTTT. It specifies CAIRQAAGGNTGELFF.

The chain combines TRBV27 with TRBJ2-2; D gene unclear. The CDR3 consists of 16 residues. The V end was cut by 5 bases, the J end by 5 bases, with 18 bases between. Germline V gene sequence: CDR1 MNHEY, CDR2 SMNVEV (reference sequence). This CDR3 is CASSLISSGGTGELFF. CDR3 in DNA: TGTGCCAGCAGTCTAATATCGTCCGGCGGAACCGGGGAGCTGTTTTTT.

Only a few counts were recorded for this clone. J is TRBJ2-7 and V is TRBV10-2, with D possibly TRBD1 on 7 matching bases. CDR1 WSHSY and CDR2 SAAADI come from the germline V gene. The ends were cut back, 8 bases at V and 2 bases at J, with 10 bases in the middle. The CDR3 runs 12 residues. DNA for the CDR3: TGCGCCAGCGCGGGACAGACCTACGAGCAGTACTTC. This codes for CASAGQTYEQYF.

This sequence joins TRBV7-2 and TRBJ1-5; D is perhaps TRBD1 (5 bases). This CDR3 has 14 amino acids. Trimming stripped 3 bases from V and 4 bases from J, with 10 bases between. Germline CDR1 SGHTA, CDR2 FQGNSA. The DNA for the CDR3 is TGTGCCAGCAGCTTCCCAGGGAATAATCAGCCCCAGCATTTT. Encoded protein: CASSFPGNNQPQHF.

The CDR3: CASSQASVTGELFF. In DNA form, the CDR3 reads TGTGCCAGCAGCCAAGCTTCCGTCACCGGGGAGCTGTTTTTT. The chain links TRBV3-1 (or the pseudogene TRBV3-2) to TRBJ2-2, with D unclear. Germline values: CDR1 LGHDT, CDR2 YNNKEL (reference sequence). With 1 base removed from V and 4 bases from J, the gap between germline ends came to 7 bases. This CDR3 is built from 14 residues.

This sequence joins TRBV23-1 and TRBJ2-7, with D maybe TRBD1 (5 bases). TRBV23-1 carries the ORF label, with uncertain function. The CDR3 runs to 14 residues. Trimming took 2 bases from V and 2 from J, leaving 10 bases between them. CDR3 region: CASSQLADTYEQYF. For the CDR3, the DNA is TGCGCCAGCAGTCAACTCGCGGACACCTACGAGCAGTACTTC.

The CDR3 DNA reads TGTGCCAGTAGTACCGGATCGTTCGGGGGCCAGTACTTC. As protein: CASSTGSFGGQYF. This chain links TRBV19 with TRBJ2-5; weak D call: TRBD2 (6 bases). The V gene lost 4 bases and the J gene lost 10 bases, with 16 bases spanning the gap. The CDR3 sequence is 13 residues long. Germline CDR1 is LNHDA and CDR2 is SQIVND (reference sequence).

The chain uses TRBV6-1 and TRBJ2-3, with 7 bases identical to TRBD2. This CDR3 spans 16 amino acids. V lost 3 bases and J lost 0; bases outside the gene matches: 6. Germline CDR1 and CDR2: MNHNS and SASEGT. The CDR3 loop reads CASSDPSGPSTDTQYF. The CDR3 nucleotides are TGTGCCAGCAGTGACCCTAGCGGCCCTAGCACAGATACGCAGTATTTT.

The V and J genes are TRBV18 and TRBJ1-4; D possibly corresponds to TRBD1 (5 bases). Trimming stripped 3 bases from V and 10 bases from J, with 15 bases between. CDR1 is KGHSH and CDR2 is LQKENI in the germline V gene. The CDR3 contains 14 residues. CDR3 bases: TGTGCCAGCTCACCGACAGAGCTCGTAGGAAAACTGTTTTTT. Translated, it gives CASSPTELVGKLFF. The entire variable domain, with the rest obtained from reference TRBV18 and TRBJ1-4, is as follows: NAGVMQNPRHLVRRRGQEARLRCSPMKGHSHVYWYRQLPEEGLKFMVYLQKENIIDESGMPKERFSAEFPKEGPSILRIQQVVRGDSAAYFCASSPTELVGKLFFGSGTQLSVL.

The J gene is TRBJ1-1, the V gene TRBV29-1; no definite D call. Germline V lookup: CDR1 SQVTM, CDR2 ANQGSEA. V was pared by 3 bases and J by 8 bases, with 4 bases between. The CDR3 spans 9 residues. CDR3 region: CSVDQEAFF. In DNA form, the CDR3 reads TGCAGCGTTGACCAGGAAGCTTTCTTT.

The genes are TRBV5-6 and TRBJ2-5, with D unresolved. Trimming stripped 4 bases from V and 2 bases from J, with 12 bases between. The CDR3 loop spans 14 amino acids. CDR1 and CDR2 (germline): SGHDT, YYEEEE. CDR3 nucleotide sequence: TGTGCCAGCAGCCCCGTCGATACACAAGAGACCCAGTACTTC. Protein product: CASSPVDTQETQYF.

This clone was seen a single time. This sequence joins TRBV7-9 and TRBJ2-1, with TRBD2 identical over 12 bases. Germline CDR1 reads SEHNR; CDR2 reads FQNEAQ (reference sequence). This CDR3 spans 18 amino acids. Trimming took 2 bases from V and 1 from J; bases not matched to a gene: 6. CDR3 sequence reads: CASSLSGLAGGSYNEQFF. CDR3 sequence (DNA): TGTGCCAGCAGCTTATCGGGACTAGCGGGCGGATCCTACAATGAGCAGTTCTTC. Full variable domain (remainder filled in from reference TRBV7-9 and TRBJ2-1): DTGVSQNPRHKITKRGQNVTFRCDPISEHNRLYWYRQTLGQGPEFLTYFQNEAQLEKSRLLSDRFSAERPKGSFSTLEIQRTEQGDSAMYLCASSLSGLAGGSYNEQFFGPGTRLTVL.

The chain uses TRBV10-1 and TRBJ2-3; 9 bases agree with TRBD2. The germline gives CDR1 WNHNN, CDR2 SYGVQD (reference sequence). V was clipped by 4 bases and J by 3 bases; unmatched bases: 8. This CDR3 is 16 amino acids long. Written as DNA, the CDR3 is TGCGCCAGCAGTGCTATACTAGCGGGTGGTACAGATACGCAGTATTTT. As protein: CASSAILAGGTDTQYF.